This TCR beta chain was identified in a study of cytotoxic CD8 clonotypes in ibrutinib-treated CLL. Across the whole study: Following a median approximately eleven months of treatment, with a range of 6 to 36, response samples were taken.

To note about this clone: Its antigen remains unidentified.

Clones were read by immunoSEQ multiplex PCR, and TCRdb kept only the in-frame ones, dropping some. The sample holds roughly 250,000 clones, 70% seen once. This CDR3 contains 16 residues. Germline values: CDR1 SNHLY, CDR2 FYNNEI. V lost 6 bases and J lost 2, with 19 bases in between. Study results and limitations: Clonality grew at ibrutinib response; at progression, it decreased back toward baseline.

Here the sequenced sample was PBMCs, taken after 24 months of ibrutinib treatment. V gene TRBV2 combines with J gene TRBJ1-1; D gene uncertain. This sequence was found in a human donor with chronic lymphocytic leukemia. As DNA, the CDR3 is TGTGCCAGCAGCGCAGGCGAAGCTGGGGTCAACACTGAAGCTTTCTTT. Translating it yields CASSAGEAGVNTEAFF.